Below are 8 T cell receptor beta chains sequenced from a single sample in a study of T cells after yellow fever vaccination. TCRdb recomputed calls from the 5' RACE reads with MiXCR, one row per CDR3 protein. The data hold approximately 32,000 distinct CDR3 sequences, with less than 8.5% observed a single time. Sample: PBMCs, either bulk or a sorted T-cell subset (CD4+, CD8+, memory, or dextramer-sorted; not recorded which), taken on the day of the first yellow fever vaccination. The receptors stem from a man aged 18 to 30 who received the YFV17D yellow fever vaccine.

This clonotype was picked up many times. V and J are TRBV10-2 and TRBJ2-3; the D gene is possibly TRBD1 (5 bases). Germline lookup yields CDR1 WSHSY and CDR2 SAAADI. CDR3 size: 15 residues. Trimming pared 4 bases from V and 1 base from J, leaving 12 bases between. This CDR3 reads CASSGATVGTDTQYF. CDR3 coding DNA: TGCGCCAGCAGTGGGGCGACAGTAGGCACAGATACGCAGTATTTT.

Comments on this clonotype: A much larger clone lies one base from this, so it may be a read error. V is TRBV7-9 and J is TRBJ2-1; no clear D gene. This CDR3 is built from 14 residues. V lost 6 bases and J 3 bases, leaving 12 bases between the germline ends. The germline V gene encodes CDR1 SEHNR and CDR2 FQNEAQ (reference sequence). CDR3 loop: CASRPVGDYNEQFF. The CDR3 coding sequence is TGTGCCAGCAGGCCGGTGGGCGACTACAATGAGCAGTTCTTC.

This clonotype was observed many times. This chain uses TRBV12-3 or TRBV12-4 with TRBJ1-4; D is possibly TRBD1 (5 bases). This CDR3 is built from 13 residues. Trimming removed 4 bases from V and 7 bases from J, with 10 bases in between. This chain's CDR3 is CASSYFGGEKLFF. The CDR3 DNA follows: TGTGCCAGCAGTTATTTTGGGGGTGAAAAACTGTTTTTT.

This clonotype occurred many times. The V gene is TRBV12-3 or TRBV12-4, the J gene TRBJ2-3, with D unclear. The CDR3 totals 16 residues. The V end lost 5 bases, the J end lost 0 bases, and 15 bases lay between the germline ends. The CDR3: CASSPYMGSSTDTQYF. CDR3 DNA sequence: TGTGCCAGCAGTCCCTACATGGGCTCTAGCACAGATACGCAGTATTTT.

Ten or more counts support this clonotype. The CDR3 spells CASSPGLAVLKGNIQYF. CDR3 in DNA: TGCGCCAGCAGCCCGGGACTAGCGGTCCTGAAGGGTAACATTCAGTACTTC. The chain joins TRBV4-1 to TRBJ2-4, with 11 bases that match TRBD2. This CDR3 has 17 residues. The V gene end was trimmed by 4 bases and the J gene end by 7 bases; junction bases not matched to a gene: 12. CDR1 and CDR2 from the germline V gene are MGHRA and YSYEKL.

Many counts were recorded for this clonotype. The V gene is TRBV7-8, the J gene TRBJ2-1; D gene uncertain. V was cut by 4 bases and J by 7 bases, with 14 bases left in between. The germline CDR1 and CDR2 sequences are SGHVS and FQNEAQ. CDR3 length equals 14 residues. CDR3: CASSSPAIWNEQFF. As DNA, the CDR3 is TGTGCCAGCAGCTCACCCGCCATCTGGAATGAGCAGTTCTTC.

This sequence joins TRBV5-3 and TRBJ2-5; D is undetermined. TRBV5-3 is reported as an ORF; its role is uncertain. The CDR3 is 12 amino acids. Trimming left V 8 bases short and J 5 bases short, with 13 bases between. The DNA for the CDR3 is TGTGCCAGGAGCCCCGTACGGGAGACCCAGTACTTC. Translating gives CARSPVRETQYF.

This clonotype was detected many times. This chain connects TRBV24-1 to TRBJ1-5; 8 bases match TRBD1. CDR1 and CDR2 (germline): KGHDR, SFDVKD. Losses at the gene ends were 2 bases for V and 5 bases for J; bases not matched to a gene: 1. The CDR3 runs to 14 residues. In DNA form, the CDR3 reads TGTGCCACCAGTGATTCGGACAGGGATCAGCCCCAGCATTTT. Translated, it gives CATSDSDRDQPQHF.